Following are 16 T cell receptor beta chains from one sample sequenced in a study of shared T cell receptors in the human thymus (dated by TCRdb to 2020 to 2023). The library was generated by the immunoSEQ multiplex PCR assay. Sourced from immuneACCESS, this table was stored by TCRdb with only in-frame sequences that have V and J called. A share of the clones is absent; for the studies checked, an unresolved V gene accounts for under half, and the remainder has no known explanation. The sample table holds under 850,000 clones, of which approximately 88% were seen once. Clones ranked in the top ten supply about 0.01% of the sample. A further study also used this sample, focusing on human thymus T cells.

Sequencing used thymocytes. The receptors were gathered from a boy under two years old with a congenital heart defect. Donor details come from another sample of the same person, matched by shared clones.

This chain links TRBV14 with TRBJ2-5; the D gene is possibly TRBD1 (6 bases). The CDR3 runs 15 residues. The germline V and J ends were trimmed by 6 bases and 5 bases, with 19 bases remaining between them. From germline, CDR1 is SGHDN and CDR2 FVKESK. CDR3 in DNA: TGTGCCAGCAGGCATTCCGCGCAGGGGCAGGAGACCCAGTACTTC. This gives the protein CASRHSAQGQETQYF.

The chain has TRBV30 and TRBJ1-5; D not resolved. CDR1 and CDR2 from the germline V gene are GTSNPN and SVGIG (reference sequence). This CDR3 is built from 14 residues. Trimming stripped 0 bases from V and 4 bases from J, with 10 bases between. The CDR3 here is CAWSVLGLNQPQHF. CDR3 bases: TGTGCCTGGAGTGTCTTGGGCCTTAATCAGCCCCAGCATTTT.

This clone was detected only once. The DNA of the CDR3 is TGCAGTGCTAGATGGGTGGACTATCGGTATTTT. The encoded protein is CSARWVDYRYF. The rearrangement links TRBV20-1 to TRBJ2-3; a weak D match, TRBD2 (6 bases). The germline gives CDR1 DFQATT, CDR2 SNEGSKA (reference sequence). V lost 2 bases, J lost 14 bases, and 14 bases lay in between. The CDR3 has 11 amino acids.

The chain links TRBV5-1 to TRBJ2-3; 13 bases line up with TRBD2. Trimming took 3 bases from V and 1 from J; bases not matched to a gene: 2. CDR1 is SGHRS and CDR2 is YFSETQ in the germline V gene. The CDR3 has 16 amino acids. CDR3 nucleotide sequence: TGCGCCAGCAGCTGGGGGACTAGCGGGGGCACAGATACGCAGTATTTT. Amino acids: CASSWGTSGGTDTQYF.

The J gene is TRBJ1-2, the V gene TRBV4-2, with 9 nucleotides matching TRBD1. Germline V CDR1 and CDR2: LGHNA, YNFKEQ. The CDR3 spans 14 residues. V gave up 0 bases and J gave up 7 bases; unmatched junction bases: 3. The CDR3 region is CASSQDEQGAGYTF. The CDR3, as DNA: TGTGCCAGCAGCCAAGATGAACAGGGGGCTGGCTACACCTTC.

The chain combines TRBV11-2 with TRBJ2-2; D might be TRBD1 (6 bases). CDR1 is SGHAT and CDR2 is FQNNGV in the germline V gene. The CDR3 runs to 16 residues. Trimming stripped 1 base from V and 0 bases from J, with 9 bases between. This CDR3 is CASSLGGRANTGELFF. The DNA of the CDR3 is TGTGCCAGCAGCTTAGGGGGGCGCGCGAACACCGGGGAGCTGTTTTTT.

The CDR3 loop reads CASSLLLRDRGGNTIYF. The CDR3, as DNA: TGTGCCAGCAGCTTGCTGCTCCGGGACAGGGGAGGAAACACCATATATTTT. V usage is TRBV7-9 and J usage is TRBJ1-3, with 10 bases lining up with TRBD1. The ends lost 3 bases at V and 4 bases at J; junction bases unmatched: 9. CDR1 and CDR2 (germline): SEHNR, FQNEAQ (reference sequence). CDR3 length equals 17 residues. The variable domain in full, with the rest retrieved from reference TRBV7-9 and TRBJ1-3, is DTGVSQNPRHKITKRGQNVTFRCDPISEHNRLYWYRQTLGQGPEFLTYFQNEAQLEKSRLLSDRFSAERPKGSFSTLEIQRTEQGDSAMYLCASSLLLRDRGGNTIYFGEGSWLTVV.

This chain connects TRBV6-4 to TRBJ1-2, with D possibly being TRBD1 (5 bases). Between the trimmed V and J ends, which lost 5 bases and 5 bases, there was a span of 12 bases. CDR3 length equals 13 residues. From germline, CDR1 is MRHNA and CDR2 SNTAGT. CDR3 residues: CASSPGQSYGYTF. DNA for the CDR3: TGTGCCAGCAGTCCTGGACAATCTTATGGCTACACCTTC.

V usage is TRBV12-5 and J usage is TRBJ1-2; D unclear. This CDR3 region has 13 residues. CDR1 and CDR2 (germline): LGHNT, FRNRAP. Trimming removed 7 bases at V and 6 bases at J, with 15 bases between. This chain's CDR3 is CASAPVAGDGYTF. The CDR3 region has the DNA TGTGCTAGTGCCCCGGTAGCCGGGGATGGCTACACCTTC.

The rearrangement joins TRBV5-1 to TRBJ2-7; 7 bases map to TRBD1. V shed 5 bases, J shed 6 bases, and the junction held 5 bases outside the gene matches. Germline V gives CDR1 SGHRS, CDR2 YFSETQ. The CDR3 is 12 residues long. The CDR3 sequence: CASRLNRGEQYF. As DNA, the CDR3 is TGCGCCAGCAGGCTAAACAGGGGCGAGCAGTACTTC.

The chain combines TRBV6-1 with TRBJ2-2; TRBD2 aligns across 13 bases. The CDR3 has 17 amino acids. Losses at the gene ends were 1 base for V and 7 bases for J; bases not matched to a gene: 6. Germline loops: CDR1 MNHNS, CDR2 SASEGT. CDR3 DNA: TGTGCCAGCAGTGAAGGGACTAGCGGGAGTAGGGTCGGGGAGCTGTTTTTT. Amino acid sequence: CASSEGTSGSRVGELFF.

This rearrangement joins TRBV19 to TRBJ2-7; TRBD1 might be the D (5 bases). V gave up 7 bases and J gave up 2 bases, with 12 bases separating them. Germline CDR1 reads LNHDA; CDR2 reads SQIVND (reference sequence). The CDR3 extends over 13 amino acids. The CDR3 reads CASTRSTAYEQYF. The CDR3 nucleotides are TGTGCCAGTACCCGATCGACAGCCTACGAGCAGTACTTC. Complete variable domain (other parts from reference TRBV19 and TRBJ2-7): DGGITQSPKYLFRKEGQNVTLSCEQNLNHDAMYWYRQDPGQGLRLIYYSQIVNDFQKGDIAEGYSVSREKKESFPLTVTSAQKNPTAFYLCASTRSTAYEQYFGPGTRLTVT.

The rearrangement uses TRBV5-6 and TRBJ2-5, with 8 nucleotides matching TRBD1. J lost 4 bases, V lost 4 bases, and 9 bases had no gene match. CDR1 SGHDT and CDR2 YYEEEE come from the germline V gene. The CDR3 consists of 15 residues. This CDR3 reads CASSPPPTGGETQYF. CDR3 bases: TGTGCCAGCAGCCCCCCACCAACAGGGGGAGAGACCCAGTACTTC.

The chain combines TRBV7-9 with TRBJ2-3; D unclear. Trimming pared 3 bases from V and 0 bases from J, leaving 16 bases between. CDR3 length equals 17 residues. Germline V gives CDR1 SEHNR, CDR2 FQNEAQ (reference sequence). The CDR3 region has the DNA TGTGCCAGCAGCTTTCTTCGGTATCCATTTAGCACAGATACGCAGTATTTT. It codes for CASSFLRYPFSTDTQYF.

The table lists this clone with a few counts. J is TRBJ1-1 and V is TRBV28; 8 bases fit TRBD1. Trimming removed 5 bases from V and 0 bases from J; junction bases left unmatched: 11. CDR3 size: 17 residues. CDR1 is MDHEN, CDR2 SYDVKM, per germline. CDR3 DNA: TGTGCCAGCAGTAACTCGGACAGGGAATACATGAACACTGAAGCTTTCTTT. Its translation: CASSNSDREYMNTEAFF.

The CDR3 spells CASSEARGYDSNQPQHF. CDR3 coding DNA: TGTGCCAGCAGTGAAGCGCGGGGATATGATAGCAATCAGCCCCAGCATTTT. The J gene is TRBJ1-5, the V gene TRBV6-1; no definite D call. This CDR3 is 17 amino acids long. V lost 0 bases, J lost 0 bases, and 12 bases lay in between. Per germline, CDR1 MNHNS and CDR2 SASEGT.